These 7 T cell receptor beta chains came from one sample sequenced in a study of ipilimumab plus nivolumab after autologous stem cell transplantation. Profiled with immunoSEQ multiplex PCR; TCRdb holds only in-frame clones, not every one. The table lists some 87,000 clones, 83% of them singletons. The sequenced sample was PBMCs, obtained in a trial of ipilimumab plus nivolumab as post-transplant consolidation. Every receptor here comes from a male donor with diffuse large B-cell lymphoma.

The chain has TRBV18 and TRBJ2-5, with 7 bases identical to TRBD1. J was trimmed by 3 bases and V by 5 bases; bases with no gene match: 15. Germline V gene lookup returns CDR1 KGHSH and CDR2 LQKENI. The CDR3 is 17 residues long. As DNA, the CDR3 is TGTGCCAGCTCAACCCCTTTTAACAGCGGACAGGAAGAGACCCAGTACTTC. It is translated as CASSTPFNSGQEETQYF.

The chain links TRBV7-2 to TRBJ2-3, with a weak D call TRBD2 (6 bases). In germline, CDR1 is SGHTA, CDR2 FQGNSA. This CDR3 region has 13 residues. V was pared by 3 bases and J by 3 bases, with 7 bases between. The CDR3 is CASSFRETDTQYF. CDR3 sequence (DNA): TGTGCCAGCAGCTTCCGGGAGACAGATACGCAGTATTTT.

The chain couples TRBV18 to TRBJ1-1; D may be TRBD1 (5 bases). V gave up 1 base and J gave up 3 bases, with 9 bases separating them. Germline V gives CDR1 KGHSH, CDR2 LQKENI. The CDR3 totals 14 residues. The CDR3, as DNA: TGTGCCAGCTCACCACAAGACAGCTACACTGAAGCTTTCTTT. Amino acid sequence: CASSPQDSYTEAFF.

The chain has TRBV5-1 and TRBJ2-3; 9 bases fit TRBD1. The CDR3 runs 17 residues. Germline V gene lookup returns CDR1 SGHRS and CDR2 YFSETQ. Unmatched junction bases numbered 12, after V lost 4 bases and J lost 3 bases. The CDR3 region has the DNA TGCGCCAGCAGCCAAGGACACCGGGACAGGGCAACAGATACGCAGTATTTT. Its translation: CASSQGHRDRATDTQYF.

The genes are TRBV5-6 and TRBJ2-3; D not certain. Germline assignment: CDR1 SGHDT and CDR2 YYEEEE. V was shortened by 4 bases and J by 5 bases, with 8 bases between the two germline ends. CDR3 length: 12 amino acids. CDR3 DNA: TGTGCCAGCAGCGCCTCTTTAGATACGCAGTATTTT. It is translated as CASSASLDTQYF.

The V call is TRBV6-6, the J call TRBJ1-5; 8 bases agree with TRBD1. Unmatched junction bases numbered 4, after V lost 2 bases and J lost 4 bases. CDR1 and CDR2 from the germline V gene are MNHNY and SVGAGI (reference sequence). This CDR3 has 15 residues. This chain's CDR3 is CASSYGQGPNQPQHF. For the CDR3, the DNA is TGTGCCAGCAGTTACGGACAGGGCCCTAATCAGCCCCAGCATTTT.

The chain combines TRBV7-9 with TRBJ1-6; 9 bases agree with TRBD1. The V gene's germline CDR1 is SEHNR and CDR2 FQNEAQ (reference sequence). This CDR3 region has 15 residues. Trimming cost V 7 bases and J 14 bases; bases outside gene matches: 15. DNA for the CDR3: TGTGCCAGCATACCGACACGGACAGGGGATTCTTCCCTCCACTTT. This sequence encodes CASIPTRTGDSSLHF.